This T cell receptor beta chain was captured in a study of blood T cell repertoires in COVID-19 (dated by TCRdb to about 2020). Background on the whole study: The collaborator samples originated in the United States, Italy and Spain and spanned the acute and convalescent phases of COVID-19. The prospective study material was composed of cDNA or gDNA derived from T cells, B-cell-depleted T cells, or PBMCs. The dataset comprised deeply sampled blood TCRbeta repertoires from subjects exposed to, actively infected with, or recovered from COVID-19. The repertoires were released in a freely available public database intended as a resource for research on the immune response to SARS-CoV-2. The samples were drawn from two sources: the first 160 participants of the ongoing ImmuneRACE study, and 950 to 1,500 subjects contributed by 6 global collaborators. A de-identified subject ID, COVID-19 status, age in years and sex were almost always included in the sample metadata. Where available, HLA class I and class II types were obtained from metadata supplied by the sample provider rather than from assay-based typing.

Concerning this clone itself: The specificity of this receptor is unknown. Base qualities were left out, and no much larger clone turns up one base away.

There are 14 amino acids in the CDR3, from cysteine to phenylalanine inclusive. CDR3 DNA only is kept here, 42 bases in frame from base 1. Trimming at the junction amounts to 7 bases on V and 3 bases on J, and the germline ends lie 15 bases apart. The germline V gene encodes CDR1 SGHTA and CDR2 FQGNSA. The collaborating institutions used their own protocols to collect whole blood in K2EDTA tubes. Collaborator samples were shipped for TCRbeta analysis as frozen whole blood, isolated PBMCs, or DNA extracted from either sample type. TCRbeta CDR3 regions were amplified from genomic DNA using the immunoSEQ Assay, a bias-controlled multiplex PCR. The published analysis was carried out like this. Within the assay, amplification of reference gene primers was used to estimate how many nucleated cells each sample contained. Sequence reads were collapsed and filtered to measure the absolute abundance of every unique TCRbeta CDR3 rearrangement. For each sample, productive Simpson clonality was calculated as the square root of Simpson's diversity index over productive rearrangements. Sourced from immuneACCESS, this table was stored by TCRdb with only in-frame sequences that have V and J called. A share of the clones is absent; for the studies checked, an unresolved V gene accounts for under half, and the remainder has no known explanation. The DNA gave D and trimming, while V, J and clone size come from that table. This sample has a few hundred thousand clones in its table, and approximately 90% of those were observed once. The ten most abundant clones make up under 15% of the sample.

The full study reports these points: How much clinical and demographic metadata was included differed by source and by participant, and the metadata was provided uncurated.

The chain is encoded by TRBV7-2 joined to TRBJ1-1; a tentative D match to TRBD1 spans 5 bases. What was sequenced was peripheral blood. The clonotype comes from a woman aged 55-69 years with acute or convalescent COVID-19. The nucleotide sequence is TGTGCCAGCATTCCTGGTCGGGGGGACACTGAAGCTTTCTTT. Its amino acids are CASIPGRGDTEAFF.